A single T cell receptor beta chain is shown here with its context. Individuals drawn from about two dozen US areas were about 18 to 95 years old. CDR1 MDHEN and CDR2 SYDVKM come from the germline V gene. CDR3 length equals 15 residues. These data belong to a study of blood T cell repertoires in COVID-19. How the authors handled the data: The authors estimated nucleated cell counts from reference gene primer amplification. Profiled with immunoSEQ multiplex PCR; TCRdb holds only in-frame clones, not every one. Clone size and V and J calls were adopted from that table, with D and trimming inferred from the DNA. The data hold 270,000 or so clones, with roughly 88% observed a single time.

This clonotype originated in a woman between 40 and 50 years old with acute COVID-19. V and J are TRBV28 and TRBJ1-5, with 8 bases aligning to TRBD1. The sample comprised PBMCs or T cells enriched from blood (not recorded which). The DNA for the CDR3 is TGTGCTTCCTCCCTATTACGGACAGGGAGGAAGCCCCAGCATTTT. The encoded protein is CASSLLRTGRKPQHF.